Sequencing of this T cell receptor (beta chain) was carried out in a study of blood T cell repertoires in COVID-19. Looking at the study overall: COVID-19 samples, acute and convalescent, were from the United States, Italy and Spain.

The CDR3 spans 15 residues. Per germline, CDR1 SGDLS and CDR2 YYNGEE. V lost 3 bases to trimming and J lost 6 bases; unmatched junction nucleotides: 5. There are a few counts of this clone. In the source study's methods: Amplification from reference gene primers served as the basis for estimated nucleated cell counts. Clones were read by immunoSEQ multiplex PCR, and TCRdb kept only the in-frame ones, dropping some. V and J calls and clone size are those listed in that table; D and trimming were worked out from the DNA. The repertoire holds under 90,000 clones, roughly 80% seen once, with less than 15% in the top ten.

This receptor was identified in a human donor in a cohort sampled during active COVID-19. This chain joins TRBV9 and TRBJ2-2; 10 bases are shared with TRBD2. Sequenced material: peripheral blood. The CDR3 loop reads CASSARTSGAGELFF. The DNA for the CDR3 is TGTGCCAGCAGCGCCCGGACTAGCGGAGCCGGGGAGCTGTTTTTT.